Following are 8 T cell receptor beta chains from one sample sequenced in a study of blood T cells in healthy people across ages. A second roughly 6 to 12 cycle PCR used barcoded and J-beta primers. TCRdb used MiXCR to reprocess the 5' RACE reads, holding one entry per CDR3 protein. The table shows hundreds of thousands of distinct CDR3 sequences, with around 26% occurring only once. Sequenced input: blood. The source of these receptors is a woman of 80 years or more in good health.

This clonotype came up many times. This chain joins TRBV12-3 or TRBV12-4 and TRBJ2-3; TRBD1 agrees at 7 bases. J gave up 1 base and V 7 bases, and 8 bases lay outside the gene matches. The CDR3 extends over 15 amino acids. CDR3 protein: CASIKQGFGTDTQYF. The CDR3 coding sequence is TGTGCCAGCATCAAACAGGGGTTTGGCACAGATACGCAGTATTTT.

This clonotype was detected only a few times. J is TRBJ2-5 and V is TRBV24-1; D gene ambiguous. V was trimmed by 2 bases and J by 11 bases, leaving 11 bases between them. Per germline, CDR1 KGHDR and CDR2 SFDVKD. This CDR3 contains 12 residues. CDR3 loop: CATSDSLNEQYF. DNA of the CDR3: TGTGCCACCAGTGATTCTTTGAATGAGCAGTACTTC.

This clonotype was seen many times. This sequence joins TRBV12-3 or TRBV12-4 and TRBJ1-2, with D perhaps matching TRBD1 (5 bases). The CDR3 totals 13 residues. The ends were cut back, 6 bases at V and 1 base at J, with 9 bases in the middle. CDR3 residues: CASRPGINYGYTF. The DNA of the CDR3 is TGTGCCAGCAGACCAGGGATTAACTATGGCTACACCTTC.

This chain links TRBV18 with TRBJ1-2; D possibly corresponds to TRBD1 (5 bases). Per germline, CDR1 KGHSH and CDR2 LQKENI. V lost 3 bases to trimming and J lost 3 bases, with 11 bases between them. The CDR3 contains 14 residues. The CDR3 region has the DNA TGTGCCAGCTCACCTTTGGGGACGGACTATGGCTACACCTTC. It specifies CASSPLGTDYGYTF.

This clonotype was seen ten or more times. This chain joins TRBV7-2 and TRBJ2-7; D remains unclear. The germline V gene encodes CDR1 SGHTA and CDR2 FQGNSA. The CDR3 has 13 amino acids. V gave up 5 bases and J gave up 3 bases, with 11 bases separating them. This CDR3 is CASSLVYGYEQYF. The DNA for the CDR3 is TGTGCCAGCAGCCTAGTGTACGGCTACGAGCAGTACTTC.

This clonotype was counted many times. The chain uses TRBV4-2 and TRBJ2-5, with TRBD2 matching 9 bases. CDR1 is LGHNA and CDR2 is YNFKEQ in the germline V gene. This CDR3 contains 17 residues. J was trimmed by 5 bases and V by 1 base; bases with no gene match: 11. CDR3 amino acids: CASSQVWTGTSYETQYF. DNA for the CDR3: TGTGCCAGCAGCCAAGTATGGACCGGGACTAGCTACGAGACCCAGTACTTC.

This chain uses TRBV9 with TRBJ1-1; no reliable D call. V shed 0 bases and J shed 6 bases, with 6 bases lying between them. CDR3 length: 12 amino acids. Germline values: CDR1 SGDLS, CDR2 YYNGEE. The chain's CDR3 is CASSVDGSEAFF. The CDR3 DNA reads TGTGCCAGCAGCGTAGACGGGTCTGAAGCTTTCTTT.

This clonotype was seen ten or more times. CDR3 DNA: TGTGCCAGCAGGGGGATAACCCAAGAGACCCAGTACTTC. It encodes CASRGITQETQYF. The chain joins TRBV6-2 or TRBV6-3 to TRBJ2-5; D is undetermined. This CDR3 has 13 residues. The germline V gene has CDR1 MNHEY and CDR2 SVGEGT. The V end lost 6 bases, the J end lost 1 base, and 9 bases lay between the germline ends.